This is a list of T cell receptor beta chains from one sample in a study of cytomegalovirus exposure and HLA in healthy donors. The assay was immunoSEQ multiplex PCR, and TCRdb's table has in-frame clones only and misses some. The sample records a few hundred thousand clones, over 80% being singletons. Sequenced sample: PBMCs. Receptors originate from a woman aged 50 to 65 in good health and CMV-seropositive. The CDR3 runs from the conserved cysteine through the conserved F or W. The order of the fields is clone size, J gene, V gene, D gene, CDR3 DNA, CDR3 protein. A D gene is named only where the DNA matches it firmly. Only some rows state a clone size, as once, few, many or a class for expanded clones.

>.|TRBJ2-2|TRBV19|.
TGTGCCAGTAGGCGCACCGGGGAGCTGTTTTTT
CASRRTGELFF
>.|TRBJ1-5|TRBV7-8|.
TGTGCCAGCAGCCGAGGGGGAGATCAGCCCCAGCATTTT
CASSRGGDQPQHF
>once|TRBJ1-1|TRBV30|.
TGTGCCTGGAGTGTATCGGGCGGACAAATTGAAGCTTTCTTT
CAWSVSGGQIEAFF
>.|TRBJ2-1|TRBV7-3|.
TGTGCCAGCAGCTTACTTGTTAGCGGCTACAATGAGCAGTTCTTC
CASSLLVSGYNEQFF
>.|TRBJ2-3|TRBV5-1|.
TGCGCCAGCAGCCAGCGGCTCGCAGGCACAGATACGCAGTATTTT
CASSQRLAGTDTQYF
>.|TRBJ1-1|TRBV6-1|.
TGTGCCAGCACCCAAACAGGGCTGAACACTGAAGCTTTCTTT
CASTQTGLNTEAFF
>.|TRBJ1-5|TRBV7-8|TRBD1
TGTGCCAGCAGCTCGGTTATAACAGGGGAGCCCCAGCATTTT
CASSSVITGEPQHF
>.|TRBJ1-6|TRBV5-1|.
TGCGCCAGCAGGTCCAGCTCCTATAATTCACCCCTCCACTTT
CASRSSSYNSPLHF
>.|TRBJ2-1|TRBV6-1|.
TGTGCCAGTTCCCCGAGCTCCTACAATGAGCAGTTCTTC
CASSPSSYNEQFF
>.|TRBJ1-2|TRBV20-1|.
TGCAGTGCTAGGTGGGGCGGCTACACCTTC
CSARWGGYTF
>once|TRBJ2-7|TRBV29-1|TRBD1
TGCAGCGTTGAAGGGACAGGGAGCTCCTACGAGCAGTACTTC
CSVEGTGSSYEQYF
>.|TRBJ1-3|TRBV9|TRBD1
TGTGCCAGCAGCCCGGGACAGGGAAACTCTGGAAACACCATATATTTT
CASSPGQGNSGNTIYF
>.|TRBJ2-2|TRBV4-2|.
TGTGCCAGCAGCCAAAGGCTTGGGGCAGAAAACACCGGGGAGCTGTTTTTT
CASSQRLGAENTGELFF